Shown below are 13 T cell receptor beta chains from a single sample sequenced in a study of vaccination and CD4 T cells after COVID-19. The Oncomine TCR Beta short-read assay was applied to DNA of cultured CD4+ T cells. TCRdb processed the PCR reads anew with MiXCR; each CDR3 protein has one entry. The sample yields about 7,000 distinct CDR3 sequences, around 53% seen once. Treatment defined: roughly ten-day PBMC culture with coronavirus spike peptide pools or control peptides (ViraFEST assay). CD4+ T cells that came from the unexposed donor were collected before the COVID-19 pandemic (2011-2018). What these receptors recognize is not known. The specimen sequenced was CD4+ T cells from blood, cultured in vitro. The receptors come from a human donor in good health.

V is TRBV28 and J is TRBJ2-7; D remains unclear. V gave up 0 bases and J gave up 2 bases, with 8 bases separating them. CDR1 MDHEN and CDR2 SYDVKM come from the germline V gene. CDR3 length equals 14 residues. The CDR3 region is CASSLWGSTYEQYF. The CDR3 DNA sequence: TGTGCCAGCAGTTTATGGGGGTCGACCTACGAGCAGTACTTC.

V gene TRBV19 combines with J gene TRBJ1-5, with 8 bases lining up with TRBD1. V was clipped by 7 bases and J by 7 bases; unmatched bases: 12. The CDR3 sequence is 15 residues long. From germline, CDR1 is LNHDA and CDR2 SQIVND (reference sequence). CDR3 DNA: TGTGCCAGTACCTCGACAGGGGTGACTGGACAGCCCCAGCATTTT. Amino acids: CASTSTGVTGQPQHF. Supplemented by reference TRBV19 and TRBJ1-5, the full variable domain reads DGGITQSPKYLFRKEGQNVTLSCEQNLNHDAMYWYRQDPGQGLRLIYYSQIVNDFQKGDIAEGYSVSREKKESFPLTVTSAQKNPTAFYLCASTSTGVTGQPQHFGDGTRLSIL.

The CDR3 sequence is CASSPQGGSGPQHF. CDR3 nucleotides: TGTGCCAGCTCACCTCAGGGTGGCTCAGGGCCCCAGCATTTT. The chain employs TRBV18 and TRBJ1-5; D possibly corresponds to TRBD1 (5 bases). Between the trimmed V and J ends, which lost 3 bases and 9 bases, there was a span of 15 bases. The CDR3 is 14 residues long. Looked up from germline, CDR1 is KGHSH and CDR2 is LQKENI.

This clonotype has just a few counts. The chain is built from TRBV5-6 and TRBJ1-2; D is uncertain. V was trimmed by 1 base and J by 7 bases, leaving 11 bases between them. The CDR3 sequence is 13 residues long. Germline values: CDR1 SGHDT, CDR2 YYEEEE. Here the CDR3 DNA reads TGTGCCAGCAGCTTGACGTCGGAGGGTGGCTACACCTTC. Protein: CASSLTSEGGYTF.

The chain carries TRBV19 and TRBJ2-3; 9 nucleotides match TRBD1. Trimming took 4 bases from V and 4 from J; bases not matched to a gene: 3. Germline CDR1 is LNHDA and CDR2 is SQIVND (reference sequence). The CDR3 spans 14 residues. The CDR3 nucleotides read TGTGCCAGTAGTAGGGACAGGGATTCAGATACGCAGTATTTT. This gives the protein CASSRDRDSDTQYF.

This clonotype was picked up a small number of times. The chain has TRBV28 and TRBJ1-2; D remains ambiguous. V lost 3 bases and J 4 bases, leaving 6 bases between the germline ends. The CDR3 length is 12 residues. Per germline, CDR1 MDHEN and CDR2 SYDVKM. The CDR3 reads CASSLRAYGYTF. CDR3 in DNA: TGTGCCAGCAGTTTGAGAGCCTATGGCTACACCTTC.

The CDR3 DNA is TGTGCCAGTAGGAAGGAGGCGAAGAACACTGAAGCTTTCTTT. This codes for CASRKEAKNTEAFF. The rearrangement joins TRBV19 to TRBJ1-1; D unclear. This CDR3 region has 14 residues. Trimming cost V 6 bases and J 1 base, with 12 bases left between them. CDR1 is LNHDA and CDR2 is SQIVND in the germline V gene (reference sequence).

This clonotype was counted between two and nine times. The gene calls are TRBV6-1 and TRBJ1-1; no reliable D call. Germline CDR1 reads MNHNS; CDR2 reads SASEGT. Trimming removed 5 bases from V and 3 bases from J, with 10 bases in between. The CDR3 is 13 amino acids. The CDR3, as DNA: TGTGCCAGCAGTAGGGTTCGGGACACTGAAGCTTTCTTT. Encoded protein: CASSRVRDTEAFF.

The chain recombines TRBV6-1 with TRBJ2-3; D is ambiguous. The CDR3 is 15 residues long. Per germline, CDR1 MNHNS and CDR2 SASEGT. Deletions cut 2 bases from V and 2 bases from J, with 11 bases between. The CDR3 region has the DNA TGTGCCAGCAGTGAAAACGTCCTCCTCACAGATACGCAGTATTTT. Protein sequence: CASSENVLLTDTQYF.

This clonotype was seen a handful of times. The chain carries TRBV20-1 and TRBJ2-3; D is undetermined. This CDR3 has 14 amino acids. V was shortened by 0 bases and J by 2 bases, with 9 bases between the two germline ends. Per germline, CDR1 DFQATT and CDR2 SNEGSKA (reference sequence). The CDR3 sequence: CSARDEEITDTQYF. DNA of the CDR3: TGCAGTGCTAGAGATGAAGAGATCACAGATACGCAGTATTTT.

This clonotype has more than one count but fewer than ten. This chain uses TRBV20-1 with TRBJ2-3; D unresolved. Trimming took 0 bases from V and 4 from J, leaving 17 bases between them. Per germline, CDR1 DFQATT and CDR2 SNEGSKA (reference sequence). This CDR3 is 16 amino acids long. This CDR3 reads CSARDRRLEASDTQYF. DNA for the CDR3: TGCAGTGCTAGAGATCGAAGGCTAGAGGCCTCAGATACGCAGTATTTT.

The rearrangement links TRBV5-1 to TRBJ1-2; 8 bases line up with TRBD1. Trimming took 4 bases from V and 9 from J; bases not matched to a gene: 8. This CDR3 spans 13 amino acids. Germline loops: CDR1 SGHRS, CDR2 YFSETQ. The CDR3 nucleotides are TGCGCCAGCAGCCTAACTGGACAGGGCAGCTACACCTTC. This codes for CASSLTGQGSYTF.

V and J are TRBV11-3 and TRBJ1-3; no firm D call. V was cut by 0 bases and J by 2 bases, with 8 bases left in between. Per the germline V gene, CDR1 is SGHNT and CDR2 is YENEEA. The CDR3 has 15 amino acids. CDR3 in DNA: TGTGCCAGCAGCTTAGATAGTCAACCTGGAAACACCATATATTTT. This gives the protein CASSLDSQPGNTIYF.